This passage covers 30 T cell receptor beta chains from one sample sequenced in a study of response to subunit inactivated influenza vaccine (dated by TCRdb to the late 2010s). The protocol used for the library was RT-PCR. The instrument was an Illumina HiSeq 2500. The raw public data were reprocessed by TCRdb itself: fastp quality trimming at Q25, MiXCR clonotype calling, in-frame beta chains only. CDR3 protein duplicates are merged, each entry listing the most common genes and DNA. The sample contains about 310,000 distinct CDR3 sequences, roughly a fifth of them found a single time. Together, the top ten hold about a tenth of the sample. The material was PBMCs from blood, obtained roughly 20 months after vaccination. These receptors came from a man between 50 and 69 years old who received an inactivated influenza vaccine. Donor details come from another sample of the same person, matched by shared clones.

The gene calls are TRBV2 and TRBJ1-5; no definite D call. CDR3 length: 17 amino acids. In germline, CDR1 is SNHLY, CDR2 FYNNEI. The ends were cut back, 6 bases at V and 0 bases at J, with 18 bases in the middle. The CDR3 reads CASSVSAGYYSNQPQHF. CDR3 sequence (DNA): TGTGCCAGCAGCGTCAGCGCAGGATACTATAGCAATCAGCCCCAGCATTTT.

The chain employs TRBV28 and TRBJ2-7, with D uncertain. V was pared by 3 bases and J by 3 bases, with 9 bases between. CDR1 MDHEN and CDR2 SYDVKM come from the germline V gene. This CDR3 is 13 amino acids long. The CDR3 nucleotides read TGTGCCAGCAGTTTCGTGAAAGACTACGAGCAGTACTTC. Residues: CASSFVKDYEQYF.

The chain employs TRBV11-2 and TRBJ2-3; D perhaps matches TRBD1 (5 bases). The CDR3 has 14 amino acids. Trimming removed 4 bases from V and 2 bases from J, with 10 bases in between. Germline V gene lookup returns CDR1 SGHAT and CDR2 FQNNGV. CDR3 in amino acids: CASSSRQTTDTQYF. The CDR3 nucleotides read TGTGCCAGCAGCTCAAGACAGACCACAGATACGCAGTATTTT.

The rearrangement joins TRBV10-3 to TRBJ1-2, with 9 bases that match TRBD1. The CDR3 has 14 residues. After removal of 6 bases from V and 4 bases from J, the junction contained 6 bases not matched to a gene. CDR1 and CDR2 from the germline V gene are ENHRY and SYGVKD. Here the CDR3 reads CAIRRQGEGYGYTF. In nucleotides, the CDR3 is TGTGCCATCAGACGACAGGGGGAAGGCTATGGCTACACCTTC.

As concerns this clonotype: A junction boundary mismatches the germline segment, possibly from a read error. This chain uses TRBV29-1 with TRBJ2-3; TRBD1 is a possible D gene (6 bases). CDR1 is SQVTM and CDR2 is ANQGSEA in the germline V gene. The CDR3 runs to 14 residues. The CDR3 loop is CSVEGGVGTDTQYF. The CDR3 bases are TGCAGCGTGGAAGGGGGAGTCGGGACAGATACGCAGTATTTT.

The gene calls are TRBV24-1 and TRBJ1-2; D gene ambiguous. The CDR3 is made up of 13 amino acids. V lost 3 bases and J lost 8, with 12 bases in between. Germline CDR1 KGHDR, CDR2 SFDVKD. This CDR3 is CATSDRIGGGYTF. The CDR3 region has the DNA TGTGCCACCAGTGATCGCATCGGTGGGGGCTACACCTTC.

The V call is TRBV5-4, the J call TRBJ2-3; D remains ambiguous. V was trimmed by 0 bases and J by 3 bases, leaving 5 bases between them. The CDR3 is 13 amino acids. Per the germline V gene, CDR1 is SGHNT and CDR2 is YYREEE (reference sequence). The CDR3 loop is CASSLERTDTQYF. The CDR3 DNA follows: TGTGCCAGCAGCTTGGAGAGGACAGATACGCAGTATTTT.

In regard to this clonotype: At one end the junction does not follow the germline gene, possibly because of a read error. The chain recombines TRBV20-1 with TRBJ1-1; 8 bases line up with TRBD1. The germline CDR1 and CDR2 sequences are DFQATT and SNEGSKA (reference sequence). This CDR3 comprises 13 residues. CDR3 nucleotides: TGCAGTGCGAGAGGACAGGGCGGCTCTGAAGCTTTCTTT. Protein product: CSARGQGGSEAFF.

Only a few counts were recorded for this clonotype. The J gene is TRBJ2-5, the V gene TRBV28, with D maybe TRBD2 (5 bases). Deletions cut 1 base from V and 4 bases from J, with 16 bases between. Germline values: CDR1 MDHEN, CDR2 SYDVKM. CDR3 length: 16 residues. The CDR3 DNA follows: TGTGCCAGCAGTTTATTTATCGGGATAACCCGAGAGACCCAGTACTTC. Its translation is CASSLFIGITRETQYF.

This clonotype was observed a few times. The chain has TRBV7-2 and TRBJ2-1; 9 nucleotides agree with TRBD2. Germline trimming cut 5 bases from V and 0 bases from J; bases unmatched to any gene: 2. The CDR3 contains 15 residues. CDR1 SGHTA and CDR2 FQGNSA come from the germline V gene. The CDR3 region is CASSISGSSYNEQFF. CDR3 in DNA: TGTGCCAGCAGCATTAGCGGGAGCTCCTACAATGAGCAGTTCTTC.

CDR3 sequence: CASSYSGGATEAFF. CDR3 DNA: TGTGCCAGCAGTTACTCTGGGGGGGCCACTGAAGCTTTCTTT. The chain carries TRBV6-5 and TRBJ1-1; maybe TRBD1 (6 bases). Germline V gene data show CDR1 as MNHEY and CDR2 as SVGAGI. This CDR3 spans 14 amino acids. V was pared by 0 bases and J by 4 bases, with 9 bases between.

This clonotype has at least ten counts. The V gene is TRBV5-1, the J gene TRBJ1-2; D ambiguous. CDR3 size: 12 residues. CDR1 is SGHRS and CDR2 is YFSETQ in the germline V gene. The V gene lost 5 bases and the J gene lost 8 bases, with 13 bases spanning the gap. The CDR3 loop reads CASSFHRGGYTF. The CDR3 coding sequence is TGCGCCAGCAGTTTCCATCGCGGGGGCTACACCTTC.

The chain couples TRBV11-2 to TRBJ1-4; 10 positions agree with TRBD1. This CDR3 region has 15 residues. V was clipped by 5 bases and J by 6 bases; unmatched bases: 6. Germline V lookup: CDR1 SGHAT, CDR2 FQNNGV. The CDR3 is CASSILTGGYEKLFF. For the CDR3, the DNA is TGTGCCAGCAGCATTTTGACAGGGGGCTATGAAAAACTGTTTTTT.

This clonotype was recorded many times. The chain joins TRBV7-9 to TRBJ1-5; 7 bases fit TRBD1. The V gene's germline CDR1 is SEHNR and CDR2 FQNEAQ (reference sequence). The CDR3 has 14 residues. V trimming: 5 bases; J trimming: 4 bases; junction bases outside the gene matches: 5. The CDR3 nucleotides are TGTGCCAGCAGCCAGGGGGGACCTAATCAGCCCCAGCATTTT. Translated: CASSQGGPNQPQHF. The full variable domain, its missing parts supplied by reference TRBV7-9 and TRBJ1-5, is DTGVSQNPRHKITKRGQNVTFRCDPISEHNRLYWYRQTLGQGPEFLTYFQNEAQLEKSRLLSDRFSAERPKGSFSTLEIQRTEQGDSAMYLCASSQGGPNQPQHFGDGTRLSIL.

This clonotype was observed a handful of times. CDR3 residues: CASSWGGGSNQPQHF. Written as DNA, the CDR3 is TGTGCCAGCAGCTGGGGGGGCGGTTCCAATCAGCCCCAGCATTTT. This chain links TRBV7-2 with TRBJ1-5; a weak D match, TRBD1 (6 bases). CDR1 SGHTA and CDR2 FQGNSA come from the germline V gene. The V and J ends lost 4 bases and 3 bases respectively, with 13 bases between them. The CDR3 is made up of 15 amino acids.

This clonotype has more than one count but fewer than ten. The V gene is TRBV11-2, the J gene TRBJ2-7; D is ambiguous. V dropped 4 bases and J dropped 6 bases, with 7 bases sitting between them. The germline CDR1 and CDR2 sequences are SGHAT and FQNNGV. The CDR3 has 11 amino acids. The CDR3 sequence: CASSWSGEQYF. As DNA, the CDR3 is TGTGCCAGCAGCTGGAGTGGCGAGCAGTACTTC.

The table lists this clonotype with a count of one. The V call is TRBV18, the J call TRBJ2-3; 9 bases match TRBD2. The V segment lost 6 bases and the J segment 2 bases; nucleotides outside the gene matches: 21. The CDR3 runs 20 residues. The germline gives CDR1 KGHSH, CDR2 LQKENI. The CDR3 loop reads CASSPSRVSGGPEFTDTQYF. As DNA, the CDR3 is TGTGCCAGCTCGCCATCTAGGGTGAGCGGGGGGCCGGAATTCACAGATACGCAGTATTTT.

This clonotype was counted a few times. This rearrangement joins TRBV7-8 to TRBJ1-3; D is unresolved. Trimming left V 5 bases short and J 2 bases short, with 13 bases between. The CDR3 contains 15 residues. CDR1 SGHVS and CDR2 FQNEAQ come from the germline V gene. The DNA for the CDR3 is TGTGCCAGCAGCCGACGGAGGGCTCCTGGAAACACCATATATTTT. This encodes CASSRRRAPGNTIYF.

This clonotype was counted between two and nine times. The rearrangement joins TRBV6-1 to TRBJ2-5; possibly TRBD1 or TRBD2 for D (5 bases each). The CDR3 sequence is 15 residues long. The germline V gene has CDR1 MNHNS and CDR2 SASEGT. Between the trimmed V and J ends, which lost 6 bases and 5 bases, there was a span of 19 bases. DNA for the CDR3: TGTGCCAGCAGACCGAGGGGAACTAGTGGGGAGACCCAGTACTTC. Protein sequence: CASRPRGTSGETQYF.

In this sample, this clonotype turned up a few times. The rearrangement links TRBV20-1 to TRBJ2-3; the D gene is possibly TRBD2 (6 bases). Trimming cost V 6 bases and J 2 bases, with 18 bases left between them. The CDR3 spans 15 residues. CDR1 DFQATT and CDR2 SNEGSKA come from the germline V gene (reference sequence). CDR3 nucleotides: TGCAGTGCCAACCTCCTTAGCGGATACACAGATACGCAGTATTTT. Its translation is CSANLLSGYTDTQYF.

A few counts support this clonotype. CDR3 region: CASSLMGRTDTQYF. In DNA, the CDR3 is TGCGCCAGCAGCTTGATGGGCCGTACAGATACGCAGTATTTT. The chain recombines TRBV5-1 with TRBJ2-3; D uncertain. V lost 1 base, J lost 3 bases, and 9 bases lay in between. Germline V gives CDR1 SGHRS, CDR2 YFSETQ. This CDR3 region has 14 residues.

The V and J genes are TRBV5-1 and TRBJ2-3; possible D gene TRBD2, 6 bases. Germline lookup yields CDR1 SGHRS and CDR2 YFSETQ. The CDR3 is 14 residues long. Trimming cost V 4 bases and J 2 bases, with 11 bases left between them. The CDR3 sequence is CASSARGNTDTQYF. CDR3 coding DNA: TGCGCCAGCAGCGCTCGGGGGAACACAGATACGCAGTATTTT. The full variable domain, rest sourced from reference TRBV5-1 and TRBJ2-3, is KAGVTQTPRYLIKTRGQQVTLSCSPISGHRSVSWYQQTPGQGLQFLFEYFSETQRNKGNFPGRFSGRQFSNSRSEMNVSTLELGDSALYLCASSARGNTDTQYFGPGTRLTVL.

This clonotype occurred many times. V and J are TRBV5-1 and TRBJ1-1; D remains ambiguous. The CDR3 length is 14 residues. CDR1 is SGHRS, CDR2 YFSETQ, per germline. Trimming cost V 1 base and J 9 bases, with 16 bases left between them. The chain's CDR3 is CASSLTTTEGQAFF. The CDR3 DNA reads TGCGCCAGCAGCTTGACTACTACCGAGGGTCAAGCTTTCTTT.

This clonotype was recorded a few times. The CDR3: CASSQGWYEQYF. The CDR3 DNA follows: TGTGCCAGCAGTCAGGGCTGGTACGAGCAGTACTTC. The chain is built from TRBV6-5 and TRBJ2-7; TRBD1 is a possible D gene (5 bases). This CDR3 comprises 12 residues. V lost 5 bases and J lost 4, with 9 bases in between. CDR1 is MNHEY, CDR2 SVGAGI, per germline.

V and J are TRBV29-1 and TRBJ2-5; perhaps TRBD1 as D (5 bases). This CDR3 contains 15 residues. Germline V gives CDR1 SQVTM, CDR2 ANQGSEA. The V gene lost 0 bases and the J gene lost 0 bases, with 11 bases spanning the gap. This chain's CDR3 is CSVEDLKGYQETQYF. In DNA form, the CDR3 reads TGCAGCGTTGAAGATCTCAAGGGGTACCAAGAGACCCAGTACTTC.

The chain employs TRBV5-1 and TRBJ2-7; D call uncertain. Deletions cut 4 bases from V and 3 bases from J, with 17 bases between. The germline CDR1 and CDR2 sequences are SGHRS and YFSETQ. The CDR3 runs 15 residues. CDR3 residues: CASSRDISGIYEQYF. DNA for the CDR3: TGCGCCAGCAGCCGCGACATTTCGGGCATCTACGAGCAGTACTTC. The full variable domain, in which reference TRBV5-1 and TRBJ2-7 provide the parts outside the CDR3, is KAGVTQTPRYLIKTRGQQVTLSCSPISGHRSVSWYQQTPGQGLQFLFEYFSETQRNKGNFPGRFSGRQFSNSRSEMNVSTLELGDSALYLCASSRDISGIYEQYFGPGTRLTVT.

J is TRBJ1-5 and V is TRBV19; a possible D gene is TRBD1 (5 bases). V was trimmed by 5 bases and J by 7 bases, leaving 12 bases between them. Germline-derived CDR1 and CDR2 are LNHDA and SQIVND (reference sequence). CDR3 length: 13 amino acids. Written as DNA, the CDR3 is TGTGCCAGTAGTCTGGGCAGGGAGCAGCCCCAGCATTTT. Residues: CASSLGREQPQHF.

This clonotype was observed a few times. The chain recombines TRBV28 with TRBJ2-5; the D is unclear. CDR1 is MDHEN and CDR2 is SYDVKM in the germline V gene. There are 13 residues in the CDR3. V shed 7 bases and J shed 5 bases, with 14 bases lying between them. The CDR3 here is CASTGPLAETQYF. The CDR3 DNA sequence: TGTGCCAGCACGGGCCCACTTGCGGAGACCCAGTACTTC.

This clonotype was seen a handful of times. This chain joins TRBV12-3 or TRBV12-4 and TRBJ1-1, with 9 positions matching TRBD1. Trimming cost V 9 bases and J 6 bases; bases outside gene matches: 20. This CDR3 has 17 residues. This CDR3 is CASSRGQGTWGGSEAFF. The CDR3 nucleotides read TGTGCCAGTAGCCGAGGACAGGGGACGTGGGGGGGGTCTGAAGCTTTCTTT.

This chain connects TRBV28 to TRBJ1-4, with 10 bases identical to TRBD1. Trimming took 7 bases from V and 7 from J; bases not matched to a gene: 3. The CDR3 loop spans 13 amino acids. In germline, CDR1 is MDHEN, CDR2 SYDVKM. The CDR3 sequence is CASMTGGREKLFF. The CDR3 nucleotides are TGTGCCAGCATGACAGGGGGCCGTGAAAAACTGTTTTTT.